The source of this T cell receptor (beta chain) is a study of T cell changes during pregnancy in multiple sclerosis. Germline V gene data show CDR1 as SGHRS and CDR2 as YFSETQ. CDR3 size: 17 residues. The ends lost 0 bases at V and 4 bases at J; junction bases unmatched: 8. Clones were sequenced by immunoSEQ multiplex PCR, and TCRdb holds only the in-frame ones, with some missing. Here the sample spans about 77,000 clones, about 91% being singletons. The input for sequencing was peripheral blood, taken before pregnancy. The chain links TRBV5-1 to TRBJ2-3; 10 bases line up with TRBD2. The TCR sequence derives from a female donor with multiple sclerosis, enrolled in a pregnancy study. DNA for the CDR3: TGCGCCAGCAGCTTGGCCGTGAGCGGGGGGGCCCCAGATACGCAGTATTTT. It yields the protein CASSLAVSGGAPDTQYF. Drawing the rest from reference TRBV5-1 and TRBJ2-3, the complete variable domain is KAGVTQTPRYLIKTRGQQVTLSCSPISGHRSVSWYQQTPGQGLQFLFEYFSETQRNKGNFPGRFSGRQFSNSRSEMNVSTLELGDSALYLCASSLAVSGGAPDTQYFGPGTRLTVL.